This T cell receptor (beta chain) was recovered during a study of blood T cell repertoires in COVID-19. Study-wide background: The cDNA or gDNA used as material had been derived from T cells, B-cell-depleted T cells, or PBMCs.

Germline values: CDR1 SGDLS, CDR2 YYNGEE. The germline V and J ends were trimmed by 1 base and 8 bases, with 13 bases remaining between them. The CDR3 loop spans 15 amino acids. Participants came from under 30 US areas, aged roughly 18 to 90 years. Donors in Cohort 3 counted as recovered after two negative PCRs, clearance, or symptom resolution. Clones were read by immunoSEQ multiplex PCR, and TCRdb kept only the in-frame ones, dropping some. The data hold some 460,000 clones, with roughly nine tenths observed a single time. This clonotype originated in a woman under 30 who had recovered from COVID-19. The chain joins TRBV9 to TRBJ1-6, with D possibly TRBD1 on 5 matching bases. The sequenced material came from PBMCs or T cells enriched from blood (not recorded which). In DNA form, the CDR3 reads TGTGCCAGCAGCGTACATCAGGGCCCAGATTCACCCCTCCACTTT. It translates to CASSVHQGPDSPLHF.